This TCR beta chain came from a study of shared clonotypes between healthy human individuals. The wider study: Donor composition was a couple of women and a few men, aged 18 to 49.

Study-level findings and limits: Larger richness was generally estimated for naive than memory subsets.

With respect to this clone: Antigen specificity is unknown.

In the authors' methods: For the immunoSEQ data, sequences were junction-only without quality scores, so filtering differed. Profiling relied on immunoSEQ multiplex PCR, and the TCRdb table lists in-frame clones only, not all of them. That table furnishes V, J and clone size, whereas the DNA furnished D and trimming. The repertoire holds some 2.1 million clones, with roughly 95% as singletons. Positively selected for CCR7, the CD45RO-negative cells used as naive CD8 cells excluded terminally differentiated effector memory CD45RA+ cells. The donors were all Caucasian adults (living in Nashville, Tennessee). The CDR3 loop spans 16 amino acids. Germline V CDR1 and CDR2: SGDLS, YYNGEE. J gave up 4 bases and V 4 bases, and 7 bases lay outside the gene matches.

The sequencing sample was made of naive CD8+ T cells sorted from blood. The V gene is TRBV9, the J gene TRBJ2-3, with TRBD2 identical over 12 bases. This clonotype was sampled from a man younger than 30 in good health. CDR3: CASSLLAGGGADTQYF. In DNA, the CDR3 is TGTGCCAGCAGCCTACTAGCGGGGGGTGGTGCAGATACGCAGTATTTT.